The T cell receptor (beta chain) described here comes from a study of blood T cell repertoires in COVID-19. In the study overall: The analysed material was cDNA or gDNA that came from T cells, B-cell-depleted T cells, or PBMCs.

Generated by immunoSEQ multiplex PCR, the TCRdb table keeps only in-frame clones and is missing some. This sample has some 300,000 clones, with 90% found just once. Those enrolled in Seattle joined during active infection and were followed longitudinally afterward. Sequencing was performed on peripheral blood. The TCR originated in a woman in her thirties or forties with COVID-19, enrolled during active disease.

The CDR3 DNA reads as TGTGCCACCAGTGCCGGACAGGGACGTAACTATGGCTACACCTTC. Translation gives CATSAGQGRNYGYTF. J is TRBJ1-2 and V is TRBV24-1; 8 nucleotides match TRBD1. J gave up 1 base and V 5 bases, and 5 bases lay outside the gene matches. This CDR3 is 15 amino acids long. Germline CDR1 KGHDR, CDR2 SFDVKD.